A selection of T cell receptor beta chains follows, all from one sample in a study of tumor-infiltrating lymphocytes in primary liver carcinoma. TCRdb itself ran the multiplex PCR reads through MiXCR, one entry per CDR3 protein. The table lists 90,000 to 100,000 distinct CDR3 sequences, around two thirds of them singletons, with approximately 10% in the top ten. Sequencing used liver tumor tissue from sampling region 5. These receptors were taken from a woman in her sixties or seventies with primary liver carcinoma and hepatitis B virus infection. CDR3s include the opening cysteine and the closing phenylalanine or tryptophan. The D gene is left open where the match is weak. Rows may omit the clone size; those that give it use once, few, many or a size class.

>.|many|TRBV7-9|TRBJ2-3
CASSRVTDTQYF
TGTGCCAGCAGCCGGGTCACAGATACGCAGTATTTT
>.|.|TRBV11-3|TRBJ2-5
CASSLDTTRGETQYF
TGTGCCAGCAGCTTAGACACAACCAGGGGAGAGACCCAGTACTTC
>TRBD2|.|TRBV11-3|TRBJ2-3
CARSFRTSTYTQYF
TGTGCCAGGAGCTTCAGGACTAGCACGTATACGCAGTATTTT
>.|.|TRBV28|TRBJ1-6
CASSMGGSSPLHF
TGTGCCAGCAGTATGGGGGGGAGTTCACCCCTCCACTTC
>.|many|TRBV5-6|TRBJ1-2
CASRSGQLYGYTF
TGTGCCAGCAGATCTGGACAGCTCTATGGCTACACCTTC
>.|.|TRBV28|TRBJ2-1
CANSIRRWSFF
TGCGCCAACAGTATTAGAAGGTGGTCGTTCTTC
>TRBD2|.|TRBV28|TRBJ2-3
CASSLTSEGDTQYF
TGTGCCAGCAGTTTGACTAGCGAGGGGGATACGCAGTATTTT
>.|many|TRBV6-1|TRBJ2-3
CASSMSLTTDTQYF
TGTGCCAGCAGTATGAGTCTTACAACAGATACGCAGTATTTT
>TRBD2|many|TRBV7-8|TRBJ2-1
CASSFAGGRQFF
TGTGCCAGCAGCTTCGCGGGAGGAAGGCAGTTCTTC
>.|.|TRBV11-3|TRBJ2-2
CASSLDVQTDTNTGKLFF
TGTGCCAGCAGCTTAGATGTACAGACAGACACGAACACCGGGAAGCTGTTTTTT
>.|.|TRBV20-1|TRBJ1-2
CSARGRGMDLGYTF
TGCAGTGCTAGAGGTCGGGGAATGGATTTGGGCTACACCTTC
>.|few|TRBV7-9|TRBJ1-5
CASSLSGASQPQHF
TGTGCCAGCAGCTTAAGTGGAGCCAGTCAGCCCCAGCATTTT
>.|.|TRBV2|TRBJ2-7
CANSDPSTDANYEQYF
TGTGCCAACAGTGACCCGTCGACAGACGCTAACTACGAGCAGTACTTC
>.|.|TRBV11-2|TRBJ2-2
CANSLHPNTGELFF
TGTGCCAACAGCTTACACCCGAACACCGGGGAACTGTTTTTT
>.|.|TRBV29-1|TRBJ2-2
CSVGEETGKLFF
TGCAGCGTTGGGGAGGAGACCGGGAAGCTGTTTTTT
>.|many|TRBV6-5|TRBJ2-1
CASNYPGGAGGYNEQFF
TGTGCCAGCAACTACCCAGGCGGGGCAGGAGGCTACAATGAGCAGTTCTTC
>.|.|TRBV21-1|TRBJ1-2
CASSKGPVSLGQFNYGYTF
TGTGCCAGCAGCAAAGGTCCCGTATCCCTTGGACAGTTTAACTATGGCTACACCTTC
>.|once|TRBV12-3/TRBV12-4|TRBJ2-3
CACSDVGPERAYTQYF
TGTGCCTGCAGTGACGTAGGGCCAGAGAGGGCATATACGCAGTATTTT
>.|.|TRBV2|TRBJ1-2
CASSSYSQEYGYTF
TGTGCCAGCAGTTCATACAGCCAGGAGTATGGCTACACCTTC
>TRBD1|once|TRBV28|TRBJ2-3
CANSPGQGAADTQYF
TGTGCCAACAGTCCCGGACAGGGGGCGGCAGATACGCAGTATTTT
>.|.|TRBV12-3/TRBV12-4|TRBJ2-2
CVSSYWGSAAGELFF
TGTGTCAGCAGTTATTGGGGGAGTGCGGCCGGGGAGCTGTTTTTT
>.|.|TRBV11-3|TRBJ2-6
CASNLEGAGANVLTF
TGTGCCAGCAACTTAGAGGGCGCAGGGGCAAACGTCCTGACTTTC
>.|.|TRBV20-1|TRBJ2-3
CSARGLGGTDTQYF
TGCAGTGCTAGAGGGCTAGGGGGCACAGATACGCAGTATTTT
>TRBD1|many|TRBV10-2|TRBJ1-1
CASRGQSNTEAFF
TGCGCCAGCAGGGGACAGTCGAACACTGAAGCTTTCTTT
>TRBD2|.|TRBV11-2|TRBJ2-1
CASSWTSGADLFF
TGTGCCAGCAGCTGGACTAGTGGGGCAGACCTGTTCTTC
>.|few|TRBV18|TRBJ2-7
CASSPWGARYEQYF
TGTGCCAGCTCACCATGGGGGGCTCGGTACGAGCAGTACTTC
>.|once|TRBV6-1|TRBJ2-4
CASTRGGELGKYIQYF
TGTGCCAGCACCCGAGGGGGGGAGCTAGGCAAGTACATTCAGTACTTC
>.|.|TRBV29-1|TRBJ1-2
CSVGGGQRDCGYTF
TGCAGCGTTGGGGGGGGACAAAGGGACTGTGGCTACACTTTC
>.|medium-sized|TRBV11-3|TRBJ2-2
CASSPRPLNTGELFF
TGTGCCAGCAGCCCCCGACCGCTTAACACCGGGGAGCTGTTTTTT
>.|.|TRBV6-5|TRBJ1-1
CASNYRGPTEAFF
TGTGCCAGTAATTACCGAGGGCCCACTGAAGCTTTCTTT
>TRBD2|.|TRBV11-2|TRBJ2-5
CVSSRGLVLRETQYF
TGTGTCAGCAGCCGGGGACTAGTCCTCCGAGAGACCCAGTACTTC
>TRBD1|once|TRBV29-1|TRBJ2-3
CSLEIRGRGTDTQYF
TGCAGTCTTGAAATCAGGGGGCGAGGCACAGATACGCAGTATTTT
>.|.|TRBV11-3|TRBJ1-2
CVSSLAAVLDGYTF
TGTGTCAGCAGCTTAGCGGCGGTCCTTGATGGCTACACCTTC
>.|.|TRBV6-6|TRBJ1-4
CASSHGAAGEKLLF
TGTGCCAGCAGTCATGGGGCGGCGGGTGAAAAACTGCTTTTT
>.|.|TRBV6-5|TRBJ1-2
CASSHGTGYGYTF
TGTGCCAGTAGTCATGGGACGGGCTATGGCTACACCTTC
>.|.|TRBV29-1|TRBJ2-2
CSAAERVNTGELFF
TGCAGTGCGGCGGAGCGGGTGAACACCGGGGAGCTGTTTTTT
>.|.|TRBV11-2|TRBJ1-2
CTSSFREGGGYGCTF
.
>.|.|TRBV11-2|TRBJ1-2
CASSQDRDYGYTF
TGTGCCAGCAGTCAGGACAGAGACTATGGCTACACATTC
>TRBD1|once|TRBV2|TRBJ1-1
CACIGTGRNTEAFF
TGTGCCTGCATCGGGACAGGGCGGAACACTGAAGCTTTCTTT
>.|.|TRBV6-1|TRBJ2-2
CASSEPLGGTGELFF
TGTGCCAGCAGTGAACCCCTCGGTGGCACCGGGGAGCTGTTCTTT
>.|.|TRBV12-3/TRBV12-4|TRBJ2-7
CASGLYPPLYKQYF
TGTGCCAGCGGTTTATACCCGCCCCTCTACAAGCAGTACTTC